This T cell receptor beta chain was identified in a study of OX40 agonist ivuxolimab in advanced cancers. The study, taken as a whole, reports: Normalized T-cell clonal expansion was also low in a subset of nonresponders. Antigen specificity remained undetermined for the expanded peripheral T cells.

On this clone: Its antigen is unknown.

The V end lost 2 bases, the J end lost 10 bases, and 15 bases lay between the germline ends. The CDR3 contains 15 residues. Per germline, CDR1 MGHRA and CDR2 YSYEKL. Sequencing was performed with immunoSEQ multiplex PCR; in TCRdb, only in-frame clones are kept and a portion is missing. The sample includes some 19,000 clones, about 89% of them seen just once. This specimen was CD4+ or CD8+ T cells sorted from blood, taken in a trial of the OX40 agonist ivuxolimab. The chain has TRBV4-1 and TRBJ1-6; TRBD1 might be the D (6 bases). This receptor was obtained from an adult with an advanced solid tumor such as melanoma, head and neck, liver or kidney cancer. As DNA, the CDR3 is TGCGCCAGCAGCCAATTAGACAGGTGGGACTCACCCCTCCACTTT. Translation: CASSQLDRWDSPLHF.